This TCR beta chain was captured by sequencing in a study of vaccination and CD4 T cells after COVID-19. Study-level information: Six male and four female convalescents took part, two of them Hispanic. Ranging from 14 to 241, the interval between dose two and post-vaccine sampling had a median of approximately 67 days. Broader study findings: Convalescent participants were relatively few, and none had early post-infection timepoints studied.

The trim removed 6 bases at V and 4 bases at J, leaving 5 bases unmatched. CDR1 is MNHNS, CDR2 SASEGT, per germline. There are 14 residues in the CDR3. Sequenced with the Oncomine TCR Beta short-read assay was DNA taken from cultured CD4+ T cells. MiXCR, run by TCRdb on the PCR reads, gives a single entry per CDR3 protein. The sample consists of over 10,000 distinct CDR3 sequences, around 60% of them appearing once. Treatment in this sample: roughly 11-day PBMC culture with coronavirus spike peptide pools or control peptides (ViraFEST assay). This clonotype came up a few times. Its specificity is unknown.

Sample: CD4+ T cells from blood, cultured in vitro. The V gene is TRBV6-1, the J gene TRBJ2-7; 11 positions match TRBD1. The clonotype originates from a human donor who had recovered from COVID-19. The chain's CDR3 is CASSRDRGFYEQYF. CDR3 nucleotide sequence: TGTGCCAGCAGCCGGGACAGGGGGTTTTACGAGCAGTACTTC.